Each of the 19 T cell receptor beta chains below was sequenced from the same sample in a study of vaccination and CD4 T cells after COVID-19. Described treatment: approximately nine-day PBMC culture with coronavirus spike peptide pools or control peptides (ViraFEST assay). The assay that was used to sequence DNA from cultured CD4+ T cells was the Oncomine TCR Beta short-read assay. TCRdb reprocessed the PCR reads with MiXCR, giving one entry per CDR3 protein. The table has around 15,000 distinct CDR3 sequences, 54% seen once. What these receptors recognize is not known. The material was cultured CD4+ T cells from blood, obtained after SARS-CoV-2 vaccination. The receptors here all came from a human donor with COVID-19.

Written as DNA, the CDR3 is TGTGCCAGCAGCAAAGTAGGGTACTTACGTAACACTGAAGCTTTCTTT. Translating it yields CASSKVGYLRNTEAFF. V and J are TRBV21-1 and TRBJ1-1. TRBV21-1 is a known pseudogene. CDR3 length: 16 amino acids.

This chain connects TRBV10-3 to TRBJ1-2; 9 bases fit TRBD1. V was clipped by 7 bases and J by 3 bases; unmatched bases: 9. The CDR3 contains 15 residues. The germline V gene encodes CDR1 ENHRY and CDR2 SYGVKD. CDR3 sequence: CAINGQGLSDYGYTF. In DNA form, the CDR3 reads TGTGCCATCAATGGACAGGGGCTGAGCGACTATGGCTACACCTTC.

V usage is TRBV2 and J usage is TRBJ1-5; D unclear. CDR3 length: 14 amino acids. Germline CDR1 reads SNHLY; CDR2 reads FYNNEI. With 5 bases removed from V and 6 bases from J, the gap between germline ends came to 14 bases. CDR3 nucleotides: TGTGCCAGCAGTCCCGGGTCCACTGCTCAGCCCCAGCATTTT. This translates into CASSPGSTAQPQHF.

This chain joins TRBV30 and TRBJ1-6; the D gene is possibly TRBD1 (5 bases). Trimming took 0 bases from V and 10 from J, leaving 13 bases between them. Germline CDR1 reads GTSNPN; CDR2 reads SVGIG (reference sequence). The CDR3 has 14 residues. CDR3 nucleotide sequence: TGTGCCTGGAGTGTCGGGGGATGGGGGTCACCCCTCCACTTT. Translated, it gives CAWSVGGWGSPLHF.

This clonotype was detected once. The CDR3 DNA reads TGTGCCAGCAGTCTTGACAACCAGGGCGGCTATGGCTACACCTTC. Its protein product is CASSLDNQGGYGYTF. This rearrangement joins TRBV28 to TRBJ1-2; TRBD1 is a possible D gene (5 bases). CDR3 length equals 15 residues. Trimming cost V 5 bases and J 4 bases, with 17 bases left between them. Germline CDR1 and CDR2: MDHEN and SYDVKM.

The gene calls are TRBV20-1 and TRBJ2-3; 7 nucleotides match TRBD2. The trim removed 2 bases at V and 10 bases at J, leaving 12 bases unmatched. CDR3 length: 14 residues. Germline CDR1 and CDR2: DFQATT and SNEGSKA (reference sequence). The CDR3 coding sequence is TGCAGTGCTAGAAATCTAAGGGAGGGATGGTCGCAGTATTTT. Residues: CSARNLREGWSQYF.

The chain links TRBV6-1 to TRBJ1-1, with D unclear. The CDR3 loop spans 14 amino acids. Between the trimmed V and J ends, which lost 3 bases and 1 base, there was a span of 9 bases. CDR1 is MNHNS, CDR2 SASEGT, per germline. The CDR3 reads CASSENPGNTEAFF. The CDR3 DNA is TGTGCCAGCAGTGAGAATCCGGGGAACACTGAAGCTTTCTTT.

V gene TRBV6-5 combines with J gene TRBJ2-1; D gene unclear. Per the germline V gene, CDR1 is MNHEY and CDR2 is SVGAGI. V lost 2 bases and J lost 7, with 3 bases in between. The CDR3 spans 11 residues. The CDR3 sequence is CASSYGNEQFF. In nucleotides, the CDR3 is TGTGCCAGCAGTTACGGGAATGAGCAGTTCTTC.

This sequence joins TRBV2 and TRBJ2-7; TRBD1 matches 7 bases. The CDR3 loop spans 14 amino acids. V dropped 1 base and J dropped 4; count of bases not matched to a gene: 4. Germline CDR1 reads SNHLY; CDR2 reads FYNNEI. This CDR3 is CASSEGGQIYEQYF. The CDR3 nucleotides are TGTGCCAGCAGTGAAGGGGGACAGATTTACGAGCAGTACTTC.

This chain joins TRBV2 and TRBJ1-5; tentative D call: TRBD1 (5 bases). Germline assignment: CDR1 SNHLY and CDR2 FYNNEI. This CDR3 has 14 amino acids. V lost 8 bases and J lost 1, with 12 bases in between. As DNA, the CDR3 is TGTGCCAGCGGCGTGGGGGAAAGCAATCAGCCCCAGCATTTT. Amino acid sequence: CASGVGESNQPQHF.

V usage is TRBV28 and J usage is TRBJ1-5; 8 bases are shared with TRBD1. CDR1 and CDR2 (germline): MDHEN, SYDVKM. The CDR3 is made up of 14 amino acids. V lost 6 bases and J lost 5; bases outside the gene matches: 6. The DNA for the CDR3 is TGTGCCAGCAGCCGGACAGGGAGCGATCAGCCCCAGCATTTT. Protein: CASSRTGSDQPQHF.

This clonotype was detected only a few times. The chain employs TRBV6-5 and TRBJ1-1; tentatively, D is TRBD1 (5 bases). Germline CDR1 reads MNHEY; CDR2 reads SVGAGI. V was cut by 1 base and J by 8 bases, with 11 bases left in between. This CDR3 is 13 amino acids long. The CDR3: CASSYFDSREAFF. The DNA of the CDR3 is TGTGCCAGCAGTTACTTCGACAGCAGGGAAGCTTTCTTT.

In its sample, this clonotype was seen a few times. The CDR3 DNA is TGTGCCAGCCGGCTAGCGGGGGGCCTAGCCAAAAACATTCAGTACTTC. Translated: CASRLAGGLAKNIQYF. J is TRBJ2-4 and V is TRBV6-1; the match to TRBD2 covers 11 bases. Germline-derived CDR1 and CDR2 are MNHNS and SASEGT. The V gene end was trimmed by 8 bases and the J gene end by 0 bases; junction bases not matched to a gene: 6. This CDR3 region has 16 residues.

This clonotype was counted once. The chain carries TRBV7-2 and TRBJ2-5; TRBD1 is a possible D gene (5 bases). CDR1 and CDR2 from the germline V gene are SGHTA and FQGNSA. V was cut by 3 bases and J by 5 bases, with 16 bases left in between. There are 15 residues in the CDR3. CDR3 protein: CASSFTQGARETQYF. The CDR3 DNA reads TGTGCCAGCAGCTTCACGCAAGGGGCTAGGGAGACCCAGTACTTC.

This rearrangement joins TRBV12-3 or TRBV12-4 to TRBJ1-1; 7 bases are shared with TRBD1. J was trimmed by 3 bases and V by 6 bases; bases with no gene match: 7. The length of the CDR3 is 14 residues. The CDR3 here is CASRTGQKDTEAFF. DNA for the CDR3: TGTGCCAGCAGGACGGGACAGAAGGACACTGAAGCTTTCTTT.

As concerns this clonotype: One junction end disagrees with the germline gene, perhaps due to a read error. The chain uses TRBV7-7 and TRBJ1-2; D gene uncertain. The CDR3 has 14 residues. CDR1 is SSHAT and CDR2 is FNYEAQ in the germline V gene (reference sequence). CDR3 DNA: TGTGCTAGCAGCTTTGGCGCGGGGAACTATGGCTACACCTTC. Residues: CASSFGAGNYGYTF.

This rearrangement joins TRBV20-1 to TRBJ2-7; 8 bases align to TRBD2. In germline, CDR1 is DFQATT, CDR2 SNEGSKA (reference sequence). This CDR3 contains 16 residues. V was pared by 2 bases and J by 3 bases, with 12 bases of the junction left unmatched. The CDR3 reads CSARYPPRAGGYEQYF. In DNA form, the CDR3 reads TGCAGTGCTAGATACCCCCCTCGGGCGGGGGGCTACGAGCAGTACTTC.

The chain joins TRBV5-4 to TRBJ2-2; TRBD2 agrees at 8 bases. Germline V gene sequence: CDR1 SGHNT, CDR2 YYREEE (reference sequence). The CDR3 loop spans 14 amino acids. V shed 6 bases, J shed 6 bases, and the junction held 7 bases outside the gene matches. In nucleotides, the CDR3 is TGTGCCAGCAAGAGAGCGGGGGTCGCCGGGGAGCTGTTTTTT. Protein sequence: CASKRAGVAGELFF.

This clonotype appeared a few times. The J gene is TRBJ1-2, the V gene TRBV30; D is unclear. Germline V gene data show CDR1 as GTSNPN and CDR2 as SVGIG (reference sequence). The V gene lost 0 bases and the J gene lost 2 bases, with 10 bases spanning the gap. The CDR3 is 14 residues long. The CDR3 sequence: CAWSVRKANYGYTF. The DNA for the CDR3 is TGTGCCTGGAGTGTACGAAAGGCGAACTATGGCTACACCTTC.